The clone carrying this TCR beta chain was found a few times. The data are from a study of shared clonotypes between healthy human individuals. Some clones are missing from TCRdb's copy, which holds only in-frame ones; the method was immunoSEQ multiplex PCR. In the table there are roughly 1 million clones, roughly 80% of which are singletons. This CDR3 is built from 14 residues. Sequencing was carried out using memory CD4+ T cells sorted from blood. The subset is: CD45RA-negative fraction. This clonotype originated in a young man in good health. The chain recombines TRBV21-1 with TRBJ1-1. TRBV21-1 is a documented pseudogene. CDR3 protein: CASSKGPGADEAFF. DNA of the CDR3: TGTGCCAGCAGCAAAGGACCCGGGGCGGATGAAGCTTTCTTT.